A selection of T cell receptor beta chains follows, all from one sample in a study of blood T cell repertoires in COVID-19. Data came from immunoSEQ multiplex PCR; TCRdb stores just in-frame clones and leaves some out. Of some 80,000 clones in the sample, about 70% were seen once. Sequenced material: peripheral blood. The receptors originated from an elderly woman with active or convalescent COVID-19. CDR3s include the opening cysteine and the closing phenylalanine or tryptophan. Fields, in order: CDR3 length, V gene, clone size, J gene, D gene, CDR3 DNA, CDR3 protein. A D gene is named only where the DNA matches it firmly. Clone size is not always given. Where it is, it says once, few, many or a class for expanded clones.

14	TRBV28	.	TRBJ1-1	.	TGTGCCAGCAGTCCACGGAGGACGAACACTGAAGCTTTCTTT	CASSPRRTNTEAFF
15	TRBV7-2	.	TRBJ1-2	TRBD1	TGTGCCAGCAGCACGGACAGGGGGCTTGATTATGGCTACACCTTC	CASSTDRGLDYGYTF
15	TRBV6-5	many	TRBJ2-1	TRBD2	TGTGCCAGCAGTTACGACCCCGGGACTAGCAATGAGCAGTTCTTC	CASSYDPGTSNEQFF
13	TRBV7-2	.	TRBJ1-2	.	TGTGCCAGCAGCCAAACAAGAGGCTATGGCTACACCTTC	CASSQTRGYGYTF
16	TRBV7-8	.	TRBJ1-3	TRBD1	TGTGCCAGCAGCCCCCAGGGGGACAGCTCTGGAAACACCATATATTTT	CASSPQGDSSGNTIYF
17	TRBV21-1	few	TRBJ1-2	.	TGTGCCAGCAGCAAGGCCCCGGACTCGGCAAACTGCTTCGGCTACACCTTC	CASSKAPDSANCFGYTF
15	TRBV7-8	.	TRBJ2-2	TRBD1	TGTGCCAGCAGCTTAGGGGCAGGGGGAAGCGGGGAGCTGTTTTTT	CASSLGAGGSGELFF
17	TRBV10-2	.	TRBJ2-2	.	TGCGCCAGCACCACTCCTGTGGGGGGACGGGGGAGAAAGGAGCTGTTTTTT	CASTTPVGGRGRKELFF
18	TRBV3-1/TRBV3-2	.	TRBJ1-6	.	TGTGCCAGCAGCCAAGTCGGGGGGGAATGGGGCCTTGTTTCACCCCTCCACTTT	CASSQVGGEWGLVSPLHF
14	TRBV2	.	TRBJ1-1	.	TGTGCCAGCAGTGATTACAGCATGAACACTGAAGCTTTCTTT	CASSDYSMNTEAFF
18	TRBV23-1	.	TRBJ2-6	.	TGCGCCAGCAGTCAATACAGGGATGTATACTCTGGGGCCAACGTCCTGACTTTC	CASSQYRDVYSGANVLTF
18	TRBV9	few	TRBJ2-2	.	TGTGCCAGCAGCAAAGACGTCGGAGGGGGCTGGGACACCGGGGAGCTGTTTTTT	CASSKDVGGGWDTGELFF
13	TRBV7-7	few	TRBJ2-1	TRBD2	TGTGCTAGCAGCTTAACAGCGGGGGGGTGGCAGTTCTTC	CASSLTAGGWQFF
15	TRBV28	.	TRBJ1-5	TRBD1	TGTGCCAGCAGTTTACTGGACAGGGACAATCAGCCCCAGCATTTT	CASSLLDRDNQPQHF
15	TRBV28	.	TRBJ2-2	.	TGTGCCAGCAGGATCACAGGGACGAGCACCGGGGAGCTGTTTTTT	CASRITGTSTGELFF
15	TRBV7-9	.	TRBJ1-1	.	TGTGCCAGCAGCTTAGAGTCCCGGAGGGGCACTGAAGCTTTCTTT	CASSLESRRGTEAFF
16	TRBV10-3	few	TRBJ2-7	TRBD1	TGTGCCATCAGTATGAGTGGGACAGGGGGTCCCTACGAGCAGTACTTC	CAISMSGTGGPYEQYF
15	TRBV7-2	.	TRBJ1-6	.	TGTGCCAGCAGCCTCCCCCGGGTCGGCGGTTCACCCCTCCACTTT	CASSLPRVGGSPLHF
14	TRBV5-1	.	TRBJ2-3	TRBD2	TGCGCCAGCAGGTTAGCGGGTGGCCAAGATACGCAGTATTTT	CASRLAGGQDTQYF
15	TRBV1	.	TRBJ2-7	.	TGCACCAGCAGCCTCGGGGTACGGCCCTCCTACGAGCAGTACTTC	CTSSLGVRPSYEQYF
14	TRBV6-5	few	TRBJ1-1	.	TGTGCCAGCACCCCGGCAATAGCGAACACTGAAGCTTTCTTT	CASTPAIANTEAFF
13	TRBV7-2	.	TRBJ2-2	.	TGTGCCAGCAGCTACAGGAACACCGGGGAGCTGTTTTTT	CASSYRNTGELFF
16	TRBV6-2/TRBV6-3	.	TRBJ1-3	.	TGTGCCAGCAGTTACCCACGGACAGTAGCTGGAAACACCATATATTTT	CASSYPRTVAGNTIYF
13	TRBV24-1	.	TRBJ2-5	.	TGTGCCACCAGTGACCCCCCAGAAGAGACCCAGTACTTC	CATSDPPEETQYF
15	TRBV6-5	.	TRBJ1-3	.	TGTGCCAGCAGGGGATCGGGGTTCTCTGGAAACACCATATATTTT	CASRGSGFSGNTIYF
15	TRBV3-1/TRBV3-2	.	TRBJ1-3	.	TGTGCCAGCAGCCAAGATCTCACAGGGGGAAACACCATATATTTT	CASSQDLTGGNTIYF
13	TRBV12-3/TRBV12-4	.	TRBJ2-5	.	TGTGCCAGCAGTTTAGATGGGAGAGGGACCCAGTACTTC	CASSLDGRGTQYF
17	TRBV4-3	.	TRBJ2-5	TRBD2	TGCGCCAGCAGCCAAGATCAGAATAGCGGGGTCCAAGAGACCCAGTACTTC	CASSQDQNSGVQETQYF
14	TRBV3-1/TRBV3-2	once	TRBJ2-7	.	TGTGCCAGCAGCCAAGTGCGGGATTTGGGGGAGCAGTACTTC	CASSQVRDLGEQYF
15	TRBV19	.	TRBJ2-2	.	TGTGCCAGTAGTATCCGCCAGGGTGGCACCGGGGAGCTGTTTTTT	CASSIRQGGTGELFF
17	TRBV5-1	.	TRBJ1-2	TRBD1	TGCGCCAGCAGCCAGACACAGACAGGGGAAGCGGCTTATGGCTACACCTTC	CASSQTQTGEAAYGYTF
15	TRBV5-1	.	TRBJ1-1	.	TGCGCCAGCAGCTTGGAAAAACTCAGGGACACTGAAGCTTTCTTT	CASSLEKLRDTEAFF
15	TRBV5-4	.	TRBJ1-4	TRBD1	TGTGCCAGCAGCGGGGGGACAGCTACTAATGAAAAACTGTTTTTT	CASSGGTATNEKLFF
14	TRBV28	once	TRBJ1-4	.	TGTGCCAGCAGTTCGGGACAAGCTTTCGAAAAACTGTTTTTT	CASSSGQAFEKLFF